Shown below are 10 T cell receptor beta chains from a single sample sequenced in a study of control samples from healthy donors and cancer patients (dated by TCRdb to about 2020). Libraries were made using the immunoSEQ multiplex PCR assay. This is the immuneACCESS table as TCRdb keeps it, with only in-frame sequences that have V and J called. A part of the clones is gone; compared with another copy, unresolved V genes explain less than half, and the rest is unexplained. The sample yields 130,000 or so clones; around 92% were counted once. The ten largest clonotypes hold approximately 2.2% of the sample. The sequencing sample was made of blood. The receptor source for this set is a woman aged 45-60 years in good health.

The gene calls are TRBV29-1 and TRBJ2-1; TRBD2 matches at 8 bases. With V trimmed by 6 bases and J by 8 bases, 12 bases remained unmatched. The CDR3 spans 14 residues. Germline CDR1 reads SQVTM; CDR2 reads ANQGSEA. Here the CDR3 reads CSVRLAPRGDEQFF. CDR3 DNA sequence: TGCAGCGTAAGACTAGCGCCAAGGGGCGATGAGCAGTTCTTC.

The rearrangement joins TRBV6-6 to TRBJ1-3; D ambiguous. The V gene lost 10 bases and the J gene lost 0 bases, with 16 bases spanning the gap. The CDR3 loop spans 15 amino acids. The germline V gene has CDR1 MNHNY and CDR2 SVGAGI (reference sequence). The CDR3 bases are TGTGCCACCTCGCACGATAACCTCTCTGGAAACACCATATATTTT. Its protein product is CATSHDNLSGNTIYF.

The V call is TRBV18, the J call TRBJ1-1; D remains ambiguous. The V end lost 5 bases, the J end lost 1 base, and 8 bases lay between the germline ends. The CDR3 length is 13 residues. CDR1 and CDR2 (germline): KGHSH, LQKENI. CDR3 in DNA: TGTGCCAGCTCAGGGCAGAAGAACACTGAAGCTTTCTTT. Translating it yields CASSGQKNTEAFF.

The chain has TRBV6-6 and TRBJ1-5, with TRBD1 matching 8 bases. Trimming took 6 bases from V and 1 from J; bases not matched to a gene: 5. The V gene's germline CDR1 is MNHNY and CDR2 SVGAGI (reference sequence). The CDR3 runs 15 residues. CDR3 sequence: CASRETGESNQPQHF. Written as DNA, the CDR3 is TGTGCCAGCAGGGAGACAGGGGAAAGCAATCAGCCCCAGCATTTT.

CDR3 bases: TGTGCCAGCACCCGGGAAGCCTCTGGGGCCAACGTCCTGACTTTC. This translates into CASTREASGANVLTF. The V and J genes are TRBV5-5 and TRBJ2-6; possibly TRBD2 for D (5 bases). Germline assignment: CDR1 SGHKS and CDR2 YYEKEE (reference sequence). The V gene lost 6 bases and the J gene lost 0 bases, with 10 bases spanning the gap. The CDR3 totals 15 residues.

This clone was recorded only once. V gene TRBV6-5 combines with J gene TRBJ2-3; a weak D match, TRBD2 (6 bases). The CDR3 has 14 residues. V lost 7 bases, J lost 2 bases, and 13 bases lay in between. Germline V lookup: CDR1 MNHEY, CDR2 SVGAGI. In DNA, the CDR3 is TGTGCCAGCACCAGGGACTTATACACAGATACGCAGTATTTT. This encodes CASTRDLYTDTQYF.

V usage is TRBV7-8 and J usage is TRBJ1-1; possible D gene TRBD1, 5 bases. This CDR3 has 13 residues. Germline assignment: CDR1 SGHVS and CDR2 FQNEAQ. V dropped 2 bases and J dropped 4 bases, with 8 bases sitting between them. The CDR3 DNA is TGTGCCAGCAGCTTAAGGGACCGCACTGAAGCTTTCTTT. Protein product: CASSLRDRTEAFF.

This clone was recorded once. As DNA, the CDR3 is TGTGCCAGCAGTGGAGGAGCTGGCCATGGCTACACCTTC. This gives the protein CASSGGAGHGYTF. The chain recombines TRBV12-3 or TRBV12-4 with TRBJ1-2; no clear D. Trimming took 5 bases from V and 6 from J, leaving 13 bases between them. The CDR3 runs to 13 residues.

This chain links TRBV25-1 with TRBJ2-1, with D possibly called TRBD1 or TRBD2 (5 bases each). CDR3 length: 12 residues. V shed 7 bases and J shed 5 bases, with 9 bases lying between them. Per the germline V gene, CDR1 is MGHDK and CDR2 is SYGVNS. In DNA form, the CDR3 reads TGTGCCAGCACCGGGACCAACAATGAGCAGTTCTTC. This sequence encodes CASTGTNNEQFF.

CDR3 loop: CASSHRGGLPEAFF. As DNA, the CDR3 is TGTGCCAGCAGCCACCGGGGGGGGTTACCTGAAGCTTTCTTT. The chain has TRBV5-4 and TRBJ1-1, with a possible D match to TRBD1 (5 bases). The CDR3 is 14 amino acids. Trimming removed 4 bases from V and 6 bases from J, with 16 bases in between. Germline values: CDR1 SGHNT, CDR2 YYREEE (reference sequence).